What follows describes a single T cell receptor beta chain. This sample stems from a study of blood T cell repertoires in COVID-19. The wider study: T cells, B-cell-depleted T cells, or PBMCs provided the cDNA or gDNA that served as material.

Sequencing used immunoSEQ multiplex PCR; TCRdb keeps in-frame clones, though not all of them. The top ten hold around 8% of the sample, which has 150,000 to 200,000 clones, about 80% seen once. CDR3 length: 14 residues. The germline gives CDR1 SGHTA, CDR2 FQGNSA. Trimming took 3 bases from V and 5 from J; bases not matched to a gene: 2. The sample was peripheral blood. This clonotype was obtained from a woman aged 60 to 75 with COVID-19, enrolled during active disease. The V call is TRBV7-2, the J call TRBJ2-7; 12 positions match TRBD2. Here the CDR3 reads CASSLTSGSDEQYF. The DNA for the CDR3 is TGTGCCAGCAGCTTGACTAGCGGGAGCGACGAGCAGTACTTC.